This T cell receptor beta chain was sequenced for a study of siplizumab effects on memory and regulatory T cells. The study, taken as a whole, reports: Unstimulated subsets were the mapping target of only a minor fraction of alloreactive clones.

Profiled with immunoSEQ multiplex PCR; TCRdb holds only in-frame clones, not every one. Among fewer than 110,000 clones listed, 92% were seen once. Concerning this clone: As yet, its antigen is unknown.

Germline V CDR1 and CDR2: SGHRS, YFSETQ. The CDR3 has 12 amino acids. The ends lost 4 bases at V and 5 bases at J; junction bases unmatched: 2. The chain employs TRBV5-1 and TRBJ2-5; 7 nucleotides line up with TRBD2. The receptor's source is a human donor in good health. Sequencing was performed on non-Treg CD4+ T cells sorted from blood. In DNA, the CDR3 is TGCGCCAGCAGCAGCGGGAAGGAGACCCAGTACTTC. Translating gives CASSSGKETQYF.